Included here is one T cell receptor (beta chain) sequence, with context. Its antigen target is currently unknown. Base-call qualities are not available, and no considerably larger clone is one nucleotide away. The sample's time point label, in plain terms: baseline before first vaccination. The vaccinee samples were drawn from two UK trials, COV001 and COV002, one of which was a single-blind randomized controlled phase 2/3 trial testing AZD1222 (ChAdOx1 nCoV-19) in healthy adults. For TCRbeta chain sequencing, PBMC samples from trial participants were taken at day 0 and at day 28 after the second dose. These data belong to a study of T cell responses to AZD1222 COVID-19 vaccine (dated by TCRdb to the early 2020s). Regarding the study in general: AZD1222 recipients given second doses at about 4 weeks or at about 12 weeks were pooled, since spike-specific TCR depth and breadth were not found to differ between the two schedules. TCR sequencing covered some 250 trial participants: around 210 given two doses of AZD1222 and approximately 26 given two doses of MenACWY control vaccine. Enrollment into the trials was organized by age into subgroups of 18-55, 56-69 and 70-plus years, and those subgroups contained roughly 150, 30 and 60 TCR-sequenced participants, respectively.

The CDR3 regions of human TCRbeta chains were subjected to immunosequencing. Regarding the original processing steps: Repertoire TCRs were matched against a reference library of SARS-CoV-2-specific TCRs generated with the MIRA antigen-specificity platform. Breadth was defined as the fraction of unique TCRs that were SARS-CoV-2-associated. Depth was defined as the fraction of total T cells that were SARS-CoV-2-associated. Using the MIRA data, each spike-specific TCR was assigned both to the spike region to which the TCR was reactive and to a CD4 or CD8 class. Log10-transformed breadth and depth values were compared by one-way ANOVA with Sidak's multiple comparisons tests. Held by TCRdb, this immuneACCESS table contains in-frame sequences only and omits some clones. Under half of the omission traces to an unresolved V gene where checked; the cause of the rest is unknown. That table supplies the V and J calls and clone size; D and trimming were determined from the DNA. A total of roughly 120,000 clones appear in this sample, about 81% of them only once. The ten largest clones take up approximately 4.6% of the sample.

CDR1 is given as SGHRS and CDR2 as YFSETQ, both from the germline V gene. Spanning cysteine to phenylalanine, the CDR3 consists of 16 amino acids. Here the CDR3 DNA is all that survives: 48 bases in frame from base 1. V lost 4 bases and J lost 2 bases; the stretch between them is 16 bases long. The paper's findings and limits, for the study overall: Conclusions about previously exposed vaccinees are limited because only six or seven AZD1222 recipients were SARS-CoV-2 seropositive at baseline. The 56-69-year group was small, and its depth increase did not reach significance, likely because of low power. Epitopes outside the regions mutated in the B.1.351 and B.1.1.7 variants were reportedly recognized by nearly half of the unique spike-specific TCRs. Because no day 14 peak-response samples were available, repertoires were characterized only after the peak T cell response. Most participants were white British and females outnumbered males, and the authors suggested that clonal diversity may have been underestimated. The whole spike protein was spanned by vaccine-associated CD4 TCRs, and dominant responses were seen in regions 160-218 and 743-854. Spike-specific TCR breadth and depth rose significantly after two AZD1222 doses compared with day 0 and with MenACWY recipients.

The TCR was taken from an adult in good health. The chain joins TRBV5-1 to TRBJ2-1; the D match is possibly TRBD1 or TRBD2, with 5 bases aligned in each. The sample here was peripheral blood, taken on day 0 of AZD1222 vaccination. The nucleotide sequence reads TGCGCCAGCAGCGTGGCGAGGGGTCGTGCCTACAATGAGCAGTTCTTC. It specifies CASSVARGRAYNEQFF. Joined to the reference TRBV5-1 and TRBJ2-1 proteins, this CDR3 gives the full variable domain: KAGVTQTPRYLIKTRGQQVTLSCSPISGHRSVSWYQQTPGQGLQFLFEYFSETQRNKGNFPGRFSGRQFSNSRSEMNVSTLELGDSALYLCASSVARGRAYNEQFFGPGTRLTVL.